Included here is one T cell receptor beta chain sequence, with context. The junction departs from the called germline gene at one end, perhaps through a read error. With a J-beta primer mix and a sample-barcoded 5' primer, a second PCR ran about 6 to 11 cycles. TCRdb processed the 5' RACE reads anew with MiXCR; each CDR3 protein has one entry. The sample includes approximately 900,000 distinct CDR3 sequences, 25% to 30% of them seen just once. These data belong to a study of blood T cells in healthy people across ages. Whole-study context: Template switching retrieved approximately one barcoded beta molecule for each two T cells.

The CDR3 has 14 residues. In germline, CDR1 is SGHTA, CDR2 FQGNSA. These sequences were also reported in another study, on T cells of mothers and their children.

The sequenced sample was blood. This rearrangement joins TRBV7-2 to TRBJ2-5, with unresolved D. This TCR was sampled from a woman in her thirties or forties in good health. The CDR3: CASSLEQPPETRYF. CDR3 DNA: TGTGCCAGCAGCTTAGAACAGCCCCCAGAGACCCGGTACTTC.